This entry concerns a single T cell receptor beta chain. Its antigen is not yet known. No per-base quality is available; no much larger clone lies one base away. Other DNA sequences in the sample encode the same CDR3. The junction carries 12 bases between V and J, which are trimmed by 2 bases and 4 bases respectively. The germline V gene encodes CDR1 SGHTA and CDR2 FQGNSA. From the cysteine through the phenylalanine, the CDR3 covers 14 amino acids. The retained sequence is limited to the CDR3, 42 bases, with the frame set at the first base. The time point label, read with the paper, signifies: resected brain tissue, or blood drawn just prior to surgery. Surgery cases with the highest brain T cell transcript signatures were selected for TCR beta chain sequencing of brain tissue and, where available, blood. Patients had been treated with at least one anti-epileptic drug before surgery. TCR-sequenced patients were children with drug-resistant epilepsy due to tuberous sclerosis complex, focal cortical dysplasia, Rasmussen encephalitis or hemimegalencephaly. Blood was drawn right before the epilepsy surgery. The Monarch genomic DNA purification kit was used to extract bulk genomic DNA from unsorted brain tissue and whole blood.

TCR beta chain sequences were generated from genomic DNA using the immunoSEQ assay. The study's processing was this. CDR3 sequences that did not begin with the conserved framework cysteine at position 104 were removed manually. To get clonality, the normalized Shannon's Diversity Index was subtracted from one, giving values from 0 (maximal diversity) to 1 (oligoclonal). Differences in the frequency of the same CDR3 between samples, such as brain versus blood, were assessed with chi-squared comparison-of-proportions tests. Public clonotypes were identified through searches of immuneACCESS, and similarity to known antiviral clonotypes was evaluated with the VDJdb browser. TCRdb retrieved this table from immuneACCESS and kept in-frame rearrangements only. Not all clones are present; in checked studies, unresolved V genes account for under half, and no reason is known for the remainder. V and J calls and clone size follow that table, whereas D and trimming were derived from the DNA. The sample records 110,000 or so clones, approximately 94% of which are singletons. Roughly 4% of the sample comes from the top ten.

This entry belongs to a study of brain T cells in children with intractable seizures listed by TCRdb under 2021. In terms of the full investigation: A NanoString immunology panel was first used to screen resected brain tissue from about 54 pediatric epilepsy surgery cases for immune gene transcripts. Of the roughly 12 selected surgery cases, pre-surgery blood was also sequenced for eight, so four had brain tissue only.

The research as a whole found: Because sequencing depth differed between pre- and post-surgery blood, the absence of clones from the pre-surgery sample may reflect undersampling. The patients' HCMV serostatus was not known, and viral specificity was inferred solely from CDR3 sequence similarity.

The sample in question was peripheral blood, obtained at surgery. The origin of this receptor is a boy younger than two with hemimegalencephaly and intractable seizures. The receptor chain draws on TRBV7-2 and TRBJ2-7; TRBD2 is a possible D gene, resting on 6 matching bases. CDR3 reads: CASSLRLAFYEQYF. The base sequence is TGTGCCAGCAGCTTACGGCTAGCGTTTTACGAGCAGTACTTC.